This is a list of T cell receptor beta chains from one sample in a study of cytomegalovirus exposure and HLA in healthy donors. The table came from immunoSEQ multiplex PCR; TCRdb's copy has only in-frame clones and leaves some out. The sample holds about 280,000 clones, 85% to 90% seen once. The sequenced material came from PBMCs. Receptors were obtained from a woman aged 18-29 years in good health and CMV-seronegative. Each CDR3 is given with its conserved first and last residue. The D gene is left open where the match is weak. For some rows the clone size is stated as once, few or many, or as a class when expanded; others skip it.

j_call,d_call,v_call,clone_size,cdr3_aa,cdr3_nt
TRBJ2-7,.,TRBV27,.,CASSRASNSYEQYF,TGTGCCAGCAGCCGAGCCTCAAACTCCTACGAGCAGTACTTC
TRBJ2-3,TRBD2,TRBV15,.,CATSRTSGDPTDTQYF,TGTGCCACCAGCAGAACTAGCGGGGACCCCACAGATACGCAGTATTTT
TRBJ1-5,.,TRBV7-8,.,CASKGQSNQPQHF,TGTGCCAGCAAAGGACAAAGCAATCAGCCCCAGCATTTT
TRBJ2-3,.,TRBV25-1,.,CASSEGVSGGTQYF,TGTGCCAGCAGTGAAGGAGTAAGTGGTGGTACGCAGTATTTT
TRBJ2-7,.,TRBV6-1,.,CASNGGAGEQYF,TGTGCCAGCAATGGGGGGGCGGGAGAGCAGTACTTC
TRBJ1-1,.,TRBV14,.,CASSQGWAGNTEAFF,TGTGCCAGCAGCCAAGGTTGGGCGGGGAACACTGAAGCTTTCTTT
TRBJ2-2,TRBD2,TRBV7-7,once,CASSLGRAGELFF,TGTGCTAGCAGCCTCGGGAGGGCAGGGGAGCTGTTTTTT
TRBJ2-5,.,TRBV28,.,CASSFRMGDPQETQYF,TGTGCCAGCAGTTTCCGAATGGGCGATCCACAAGAGACCCAGTACTTC
TRBJ2-5,TRBD1,TRBV28,.,CASSYPGSQGAQYF,TGTGCCAGCAGCTACCCGGGCTCTCAGGGGGCCCAGTACTTC
TRBJ2-7,TRBD2,TRBV6-6,.,CASINQRGPYEQYF,TGTGCCAGCATCAACCAGCGGGGTCCCTACGAGCAGTACTTC
TRBJ2-7,.,TRBV2,.,CASEFPGVRYEQYF,TGTGCCAGCGAGTTCCCAGGGGTTCGGTACGAGCAGTACTTC
TRBJ2-7,TRBD2,TRBV30,.,CAWVGTSGRFYEQYF,TGTGCCTGGGTAGGGACTAGCGGGAGGTTCTACGAGCAGTACTTC
TRBJ2-4,TRBD1,TRBV10-2,.,CASSDPDRDGGGIQYF,TGCGCCAGCAGTGACCCGGACAGGGACGGTGGTGGCATTCAGTACTTC
TRBJ2-7,TRBD1,TRBV23-1,.,CASSLDRVVHEQYF,TGCGCCAGCAGTCTTGACAGGGTGGTTCACGAGCAGTACTTC
TRBJ2-2,.,TRBV29-1,.,CSVGRTQNTGELFF,TGCAGCGTCGGAAGGACACAGAACACCGGGGAGCTGTTTTTT
TRBJ2-7,TRBD2,TRBV6-6,.,CASTLFFGTSVYEQYF,TGTGCCAGCACCCTCTTTTTTGGGACTAGCGTCTACGAGCAGTACTTC
TRBJ2-7,TRBD1,TRBV10-2,few,CASSLTGVYEQYF,TGCGCCAGCAGCCTGACAGGGGTCTACGAGCAGTACTTC
TRBJ2-5,.,TRBV9,.,CASSALDNRETQYF,TGTGCCAGCAGCGCCTTAGACAATCGAGAGACCCAGTACTTC
TRBJ2-1,.,TRBV9,.,CASSIELHEQFF,TGTGCCAGCAGCATCGAGCTTCATGAGCAGTTCTTC
TRBJ2-7,TRBD1,TRBV15,.,CATSRGTGRTYEQYF,TGTGCCACCAGCAGAGGGACAGGGAGAACCTACGAGCAGTACTTC
TRBJ2-7,.,TRBV28,many,CASRGQGWDEQYF,TGTGCCAGCAGAGGGCAGGGATGGGACGAGCAGTACTTC
TRBJ1-5,.,TRBV5-6,.,CASSLAPNQPQHF,TGTGCCAGCAGCTTGGCTCCTAATCAGCCCCAGCATTTT
TRBJ1-2,TRBD1,TRBV6-6,.,CASSQSSGQGARGYTF,TGTGCCAGCAGTCAATCATCTGGACAGGGGGCGCGAGGCTACACCTTC
TRBJ2-7,TRBD1,TRBV7-3,.,CASSLNRGGEQYF,TGTGCCAGCAGCTTAAACAGGGGTGGCGAGCAGTACTTC
TRBJ2-7,TRBD1,TRBV11-2,.,CASSLVSLGQDYEQYF,TGTGCCAGCAGCTTAGTTTCGTTGGGACAGGATTACGAGCAGTACTTC
TRBJ2-1,TRBD1,TRBV9,.,CASSGGTGLSSVQFF,TGTGCCAGCAGCGGAGGGACAGGGCTTTCGTCGGTGCAGTTCTTC
TRBJ2-1,.,TRBV19,.,CASSLTGTSEQFF,TGTGCCAGTAGTCTAACCGGGACTTCGGAGCAGTTCTTC
TRBJ1-5,.,TRBV5-1,.,CASRSGRYEDHNQPQHF,TGCGCCAGCAGGAGCGGGCGATACGAAGATCACAATCAGCCCCAGCATTTT
TRBJ2-3,.,TRBV6-6,.,CASSYRREGTDTQYF,TGTGCCAGCAGTTACCGTCGGGAAGGCACAGATACGCAGTATTTT
TRBJ2-5,TRBD1,TRBV10-1,.,CASSESPGGPETQYF,TGCGCCAGCAGTGAGTCGCCAGGGGGCCCAGAGACCCAGTACTTC
TRBJ2-3,.,TRBV9,.,CASSPGVGGITDTQYF,TGTGCCAGCAGCCCCGGCGTTGGGGGCATCACAGATACGCAGTATTTT
TRBJ2-1,TRBD2,TRBV5-1,.,CASNLAGDNEQFF,TGCGCCAGCAACCTAGCGGGGGACAATGAGCAGTTCTTC
TRBJ1-2,.,TRBV11-2,few,CASSLAGLSGYTF,TGTGCCAGCAGCTTAGCAGGGTTGAGTGGCTACACCTTC
TRBJ1-5,TRBD1,TRBV10-3,.,CAISARDRGEQPQHF,TGTGCCATCAGTGCCCGGGACAGGGGAGAGCAGCCCCAGCATTTT
TRBJ2-1,.,TRBV19,.,CASSIFLPRLASYNEQFF,TGTGCCAGTAGTATATTCCTACCCCGTCTAGCATCGTACAATGAGCAGTTCTTC
TRBJ2-7,TRBD2,TRBV27,.,CASSPQTSGRALFPYYEQYF,TGTGCCAGCAGTCCCCAAACTAGCGGGAGGGCCCTCTTTCCTTACTACGAGCAGTACTTC
TRBJ2-1,.,TRBV6-5,.,CASRQAASYNEQFF,TGTGCCAGCAGACAGGCTGCTTCCTACAATGAGCAGTTCTTC
TRBJ2-6,.,TRBV7-8,.,CASSSPLTGSGANVLTF,TGTGCCAGCAGCTCACCTCTCACAGGCTCTGGGGCCAACGTCCTGACTTTC
TRBJ2-7,TRBD2,TRBV7-2,.,CASSSTSGLYEQYF,TGTGCCAGCAGCTCTACTAGCGGGTTGTACGAGCAGTACTTC
TRBJ2-3,TRBD1,TRBV4-1,.,CASSQDGTGFSTDTQYF,TGCGCCAGCAGCCAAGATGGGACAGGCTTTAGCACAGATACGCAGTATTTT
TRBJ2-7,.,TRBV6-6,.,CASSYSFSGSGPEQYF,TGTGCCAGCAGTTACTCTTTTTCCGGGAGTGGTCCCGAGCAGTACTTC
TRBJ2-2,.,TRBV2,.,CASSGTGTPNTGELFF,TGTGCCAGCAGTGGAACCGGGACTCCTAACACCGGGGAGCTGTTTTTT
TRBJ2-5,.,TRBV18,.,CASSPGAAYVGETQYF,TGTGCCAGCTCACCAGGGGCGGCTTATGTGGGAGAGACCCAGTACTTC
TRBJ2-2,TRBD2,TRBV19,few,CASTPLAGVENTGELFF,TGTGCCAGTACCCCTCTAGCGGGAGTCGAGAACACCGGGGAGCTGTTTTTT
TRBJ2-7,.,TRBV28,few,CASSLWGRDEQYF,TGTGCCAGCAGTTTATGGGGCAGGGACGAGCAGTACTTC
TRBJ2-7,.,TRBV7-8,.,CASSRRGAEQYF,TGTGCCAGCAGCCGCCGAGGCGCCGAGCAGTACTTC